Listed below are T cell receptor beta chains from one sample, sequenced in a study of identical twins. TCRdb re-called the 5' RACE reads with MiXCR, one entry per CDR3 protein. The sample lists 500,000 or so distinct CDR3 sequences, 13% to 15% occurring once. The same specimen was also included in a second study, on yellow fever vaccine responses in identical twins.

The source material was CD4+ T cells sorted from blood. The source of these receptors is a woman aged 18-29 years in good health. The CDR3 runs from the conserved cysteine through the conserved F or W. Fields, in order: J gene, D gene, clone size, V gene, CDR3 protein, CDR3 DNA. A D gene is named only where the DNA matches it firmly. Part of the rows lack a size; the others show once, few, many or a class for expanded clones.

TRBJ2-6	TRBD1	few	TRBV5-6	CASRIGTGGVGANVLTF	TGTGCCAGCAGAATCGGGACAGGGGGCGTTGGGGCCAACGTCCTGACTTTC
TRBJ1-6	TRBD1	few	TRBV3-1	CASSQGQGGGSPLHF	TGTGCCAGCAGCCAAGGGCAAGGGGGCGGTTCACCCCTCCACTTT
TRBJ2-7	TRBD2	few	TRBV7-2	CASSLIAGGPYEQYF	TGTGCCAGCAGCTTAATCGCGGGAGGCCCCTACGAGCAGTACTTC
TRBJ2-3	-	few	TRBV7-2	CASRIPPANTQYF	TGTGCCAGCAGGATACCCCCCGCCAATACGCAGTATTTT
TRBJ1-1	-	-	TRBV5-6	CASSFEQQNTEAFF	TGTGCCAGCAGCTTCGAACAGCAAAACACTGAAGCTTTCTTT
TRBJ2-3	-	few	TRBV10-3	CAIRSGRGGTDTQYF	TGTGCCATCAGGTCCGGACGCGGGGGCACAGATACGCAGTATTTT
TRBJ1-5	-	few	TRBV5-6	CASSSFTGYSNQPQHF	TGTGCCAGCAGCTCCTTTACAGGATATAGCAATCAGCCCCAGCATTTT
TRBJ2-1	TRBD2	-	TRBV10-3	CAISDIPSGGQGAEQFF	TGTGCCATCAGTGACATTCCGAGCGGGGGGCAGGGCGCTGAGCAGTTCTTC
TRBJ2-2	-	-	TRBV10-1	CASSESLSTGELFF	TGCGCCAGCAGTGAGTCCCTCTCTACCGGGGAGCTGTTTTTT
TRBJ1-1	-	many	TRBV12-3/TRBV12-4	CASSPFNTEAFF	TGTGCCAGCAGTCCCTTTAACACTGAAGCTTTCTTT
TRBJ2-1	-	few	TRBV6-1	CASSELLGGSYNEQFF	TGTGCCAGCAGTGAATTGTTGGGGGGCTCCTACAATGAGCAGTTCTTC
TRBJ2-7	-	-	TRBV7-2	CASSLDRAITYEQYF	TGTGCCAGCAGCTTAGACAGGGCAATCACCTACGAGCAGTACTTC
TRBJ2-1	TRBD1	-	TRBV5-5	CASSLYSGQGNNEQFF	TGTGCCAGCAGCCTGTACTCGGGACAGGGTAACAATGAGCAGTTCTTC
TRBJ1-2	-	many	TRBV12-3/TRBV12-4	CASSSRTGAGYTF	TGTGCCAGCAGTTCCCGGACCGGCGCTGGCTACACCTTC
TRBJ1-1	-	few	TRBV12-3/TRBV12-4	CASSQRIEAFF	TGTGCCAGCAGCCAAAGAATTGAAGCTTTCTTT
TRBJ2-7	-	few	TRBV27	CASSFNGQISYEQYF	TGTGCCAGCAGTTTCAACGGACAGATCTCCTACGAGCAGTACTTC
TRBJ1-1	-	-	TRBV7-6	CASSLYTNTEAFF	TGTGCCAGCAGCTTATACACGAACACTGAAGCTTTCTTT
TRBJ1-1	-	-	TRBV14	CASSQSGIEAFF	TGTGCCAGCAGCCAATCGGGCATTGAAGCTTTCTTT
TRBJ2-5	TRBD2	few	TRBV3-1	CASSRGLAGGFGTQYF	TGTGCCAGCAGCCGGGGACTAGCGGGAGGGTTCGGGACCCAGTACTTC
TRBJ2-1	-	-	TRBV2	CAIRIRVSETSYNEQFF	TGTGCCATCCGGATTAGGGTTTCGGAGACCTCCTACAATGAGCAGTTCTTC
TRBJ2-7	-	few	TRBV6-2/TRBV6-3	CASSRPAVYEQYF	TGTGCCAGCAGCCGGCCCGCTGTCTACGAGCAGTACTTC
TRBJ2-7	-	-	TRBV27	CASSLIGGGGYEQYF	TGTGCCAGCAGTTTAATAGGGGGTGGAGGCTACGAGCAGTACTTC
TRBJ1-1	-	few	TRBV12-3/TRBV12-4	CASSIAEGGTEAFF	TGTGCCAGCAGCATAGCGGAGGGGGGCACTGAAGCTTTCTTT
TRBJ2-7	TRBD1	few	TRBV12-3/TRBV12-4	CASTPGQGYEQYF	TGTGCCAGCACTCCGGGACAGGGTTACGAGCAGTACTTC
TRBJ2-1	-	few	TRBV30	CAWSQDNEQFF	TGTGCCTGGAGCCAGGATAATGAGCAGTTCTTC
TRBJ1-5	-	few	TRBV7-2	CASSFFGGGNQPQHF	TGTGCCAGCAGCTTCTTCGGGGGTGGCAATCAGCCCCAGCATTTT
TRBJ2-3	TRBD2	few	TRBV10-3	CATRLAGGYSTDTQYF	TGTGCCACCCGACTAGCGGGGGGTTATAGCACAGATACGCAGTATTTT
TRBJ2-2	-	few	TRBV7-2	CASSRRTVLAAGELFF	TGTGCCAGCAGCAGGAGGACAGTTCTTGCAGCCGGGGAGCTGTTTTTT
TRBJ2-7	TRBD2	-	TRBV12-3/TRBV12-4	CASSFRTSGWGRYEQYF	TGTGCCAGCAGTTTCCGGACTAGCGGTTGGGGGCGCTACGAGCAGTACTTC
TRBJ2-3	-	few	TRBV7-2	CASSLNVGDTQYF	TGTGCCAGCAGCTTAAACGTTGGAGATACGCAGTATTTT
TRBJ2-7	-	-	TRBV20-1	CSARGGAVPYEQYF	TGCAGTGCTAGAGGCGGGGCGGTACCCTACGAGCAGTACTTC
TRBJ2-1	TRBD2	few	TRBV29-1	CSAPTGLAGARNEQFF	TGCAGCGCCCCTACGGGACTAGCGGGAGCTCGCAATGAGCAGTTCTTC
TRBJ2-5	TRBD2	many	TRBV5-1	CASRIGLAWQETQYF	TGCGCCAGCAGGATAGGACTAGCATGGCAAGAGACCCAGTACTTC
TRBJ2-2	-	-	TRBV18	CASSLIDNTGELFF	TGTGCCAGCTCACTAATAGATAACACCGGGGAGCTGTTTTTT
TRBJ2-2	TRBD1	-	TRBV24-1	CATRDRIGTGELFF	TGTGCCACCAGGGACAGGATCGGCACCGGGGAGCTGTTTTTT
TRBJ1-2	TRBD1	-	TRBV10-3	CAISEANGTGGLTGYGYTF	TGTGCCATCAGTGAGGCCAACGGGACAGGGGGCTTGACCGGCTATGGCTACACCTTC
TRBJ2-1	-	few	TRBV10-3	CAISERRGSYNEQFF	TGTGCCATCAGTGAGAGGAGGGGCTCCTACAATGAGCAGTTCTTC
TRBJ2-4	-	few	TRBV7-2	CASSFVRVQYF	TGTGCCAGCAGCTTTGTGAGGGTCCAATACTTC
TRBJ2-1	-	-	TRBV7-3	CASSLTGTDYNEQFF	TGTGCCAGCAGCCTAACCGGGACGGACTACAATGAGCAGTTCTTC
TRBJ1-6	TRBD1	few	TRBV6-1	CASSPGQGAQVAYNSPLHF	TGTGCCAGCAGCCCCGGACAGGGGGCGCAGGTGGCCTATAATTCACCCCTCCACTTT
TRBJ2-5	-	-	TRBV3-1	CASSQDISGSATQYF	TGTGCCAGCAGCCAAGATATCTCCGGCAGTGCGACCCAGTACTTC
TRBJ1-1	-	-	TRBV2	CASSASGTTEAFF	TGTGCCAGCAGTGCATCAGGGACCACTGAAGCTTTCTTT
TRBJ2-1	-	-	TRBV12-3/TRBV12-4	CASSLNLGGAGTYNEQFF	TGTGCCAGCAGTTTAAATCTTGGGGGGGCAGGGACTTACAATGAGCAGTTCTTC
TRBJ2-3	TRBD1	few	TRBV11-2	CASSIRDSALDTQYF	TGTGCCAGCAGCATCCGGGACAGCGCTTTAGATACGCAGTATTTT
TRBJ2-3	TRBD2	-	TRBV18	CASSPRTSGGGSTDTQYF	TGTGCCAGCTCACCACGCACTAGCGGGGGTGGAAGCACAGATACGCAGTATTTT
TRBJ2-3	-	-	TRBV6-1	CASSATIGGRGFPDTQYF	TGTGCCAGCAGTGCAACTATTGGGGGGCGGGGGTTCCCAGATACGCAGTATTTT
TRBJ2-3	-	few	TRBV7-8	CASSPTTGLKGITQYF	TGTGCCAGCAGCCCGACCACAGGGTTGAAGGGCATTACGCAGTATTTT
TRBJ2-1	-	few	TRBV7-6	CASSLGTWGAGEQFF	TGTGCCAGCAGCTTAGGAACGTGGGGCGCAGGGGAGCAGTTCTTC
TRBJ2-3	-	-	TRBV10-3	CAISVSGPDTQYF	TGTGCCATCAGTGTCTCAGGCCCAGATACGCAGTATTTT
TRBJ2-1	-	-	TRBV5-4	CASSRDYEQFF	TGTGCCAGCAGCAGGGACTATGAGCAGTTCTTC
TRBJ2-7	-	-	TRBV7-2	CASSLGGKSSYEQYF	TGTGCCAGCAGCTTAGGGGGCAAGAGCTCCTACGAGCAGTACTTC
TRBJ1-1	-	many	TRBV20-1	CSARPVGRSLTEAFF	TGCAGTGCTAGGCCCGTCGGACGGTCTCTAACTGAAGCTTTCTTT
TRBJ1-1	-	-	TRBV28	CASSSQSTSPPEAFF	TGTGCCAGCAGCTCACAATCCACGAGCCCCCCTGAAGCTTTCTTT